This T cell receptor (beta chain) was sequenced for a study of a mutant IDH1 vaccine in newly diagnosed glioma. Overall study: Vaccine dosing followed radiotherapy by 4-6 weeks, or accompanied temozolomide cycles.

With regard to this clone: Antigen specificity is unknown.

The sample's time point: week 11, during vaccination. The vaccine gave 300 ug of a 20-mer mutant IDH1 peptide subcutaneously per dose. Germline V gene sequence: CDR1 SGDLS, CDR2 YYNGEE. V lost 3 bases and J lost 6, with 18 bases in between. The CDR3 runs 15 residues. The repertoire was sequenced with immunoSEQ multiplex PCR; TCRdb's copy has only in-frame clones and lacks some. The repertoire includes approximately 110,000 clones, about 90% of them detected once, and roughly 0.57% sits in the top ten. Material: PBMCs, obtained from a glioma patient whose treatment included an IDH1 peptide vaccine. The chain couples TRBV9 to TRBJ1-2, with D perhaps matching TRBD1 (6 bases). This receptor was taken from a woman in her fifties or sixties with glioma. The DNA of the CDR3 is TGTGCCAGCAGCGCCCGGGGGGGGCGCTTTCATGGCTACACCTTC. Translation: CASSARGGRFHGYTF. Variable domain in full (rest from reference TRBV9 and TRBJ1-2): DSGVTQTPKHLITATGQRVTLRCSPRSGDLSVYWYQQSLDQGLQFLIQYYNGEERAKGNILERFSAQQFPDLHSELNLSSLELGDSALYFCASSARGGRFHGYTFGSGTRLTVV.